This is a list of T cell receptor beta chains from one sample in a study of molecular identifiers for immune sequencing clone quantification. TCRdb called the PCR reads again in MiXCR, with one record for every CDR3 protein. Seen here are about 35,000 distinct CDR3 sequences, about a fifth observed once, and the top ten hold under 1.3%. Sequenced: naive CD8+ T cells from blood, with Jurkat cell RNA spiked in. The origin of the receptors is a human donor in good health. Some libraries in this study had Jurkat cell RNA spiked in. CDR3s include the opening cysteine and the closing phenylalanine or tryptophan. A D gene is named only where the DNA matches it firmly. Not all rows give a size; the values are once, few, many and, for expanded clones, a class.

d_gene	v_gene	abundance	j_gene	len	CDR3aa	CDR3nt
-	TRBV29-1	many	TRBJ1-1	16	CSVAAEVQAPRAEAFF	TGCAGCGTTGCGGCCGAAGTGCAGGCCCCCCGGGCTGAAGCTTTCTTT
-	TRBV4-3	many	TRBJ2-7	14	CASSQYVGSYEQYF	TGCGCCAGCAGCCAATATGTTGGAAGCTACGAGCAGTACTTC
TRBD2	TRBV7-6	-	TRBJ2-1	19	CASSYRPAGRSNIYNEQFF	TGTGCCAGCAGCTACCGACCAGCGGGACGCTCCAATATATACAATGAGCAGTTCTTC
TRBD1	TRBV20-1	many	TRBJ2-7	13	CSADRVGNYEQYF	TGCAGTGCAGACAGGGTGGGGAACTACGAGCAGTACTTC
-	TRBV20-1	many	TRBJ2-7	14	CSARSLGTFYEQYF	TGCAGTGCTCGCTCGTTGGGGACTTTCTACGAGCAGTACTTC
TRBD2	TRBV7-2	many	TRBJ2-4	18	CASSLFTSGSLAKNIQYF	TGTGCCAGCAGCTTATTTACTAGCGGGAGTTTAGCCAAAAACATTCAGTACTTC
TRBD1	TRBV6-5	many	TRBJ2-7	15	CASSYSLTGTYEQYF	TGTGCCAGCAGTTACTCCCTGACAGGGACCTACGAGCAGTACTTC
-	TRBV24-1	many	TRBJ2-2	13	CATKGGSTGELFF	TGTGCCACCAAAGGGGGATCGACCGGGGAGCTGTTTTTT
-	TRBV19	many	TRBJ2-3	15	CASSISSHLTDTQYF	TGTGCCAGTAGTATCAGCTCGCACCTCACAGATACGCAGTATTTT
TRBD1	TRBV5-5	-	TRBJ2-1	17	CASSLFDRGQVGNEQFF	TGTGCCAGCAGCTTGTTTGACAGGGGGCAAGTAGGAAATGAGCAGTTCTTC
TRBD2	TRBV14	-	TRBJ2-5	19	CASSQGLGVAGVYQETQYF	TGTGCCAGCAGCCAAGGGTTGGGAGTAGCGGGGGTCTACCAAGAGACCCAGTACTTC
-	TRBV28	few	TRBJ2-1	13	CASRQASYNEQFF	TGTGCCAGCAGGCAGGCTTCCTACAATGAGCAGTTCTTC
-	TRBV5-6	-	TRBJ1-2	15	CASSLLGGGGYGYTF	TGTGCCAGCTCCCTCCTCGGGGGAGGTGGCTATGGCTACACCTTC
-	TRBV6-5	many	TRBJ1-1	14	CASSYSGLNTEAFF	TGTGCCAGCAGTTACTCAGGGCTGAACACTGAAGCTTTCTTT
-	TRBV12-5	many	TRBJ2-3	14	CASGLFGDTDTQYF	TGTGCTAGTGGTTTGTTCGGGGACACAGATACGCAGTATTTT
-	TRBV12-3/TRBV12-4	-	TRBJ2-1	17	CASSPHGGDLSYNEQFF	TGTGCCAGCAGTCCCCACGGGGGAGACCTCTCCTACAATGAGCAGTTCTTC
TRBD1	TRBV19	few	TRBJ1-1	14	CASGDRGMNTEAFF	TGTGCCAGTGGGGACAGGGGAATGAACACTGAAGCTTTCTTT
-	TRBV30	many	TRBJ2-7	13	CAWSVGGAYEQYF	TGTGCCTGGAGTGTAGGAGGTGCCTACGAGCAGTACTTC
-	TRBV12-5	many	TRBJ2-3	14	CASGLSLFPNTQYF	TGTGCTAGTGGTTTATCCCTTTTTCCCAATACGCAGTATTTT
-	TRBV5-1	many	TRBJ2-7	12	CASSPGNYEQYF	TGCGCCAGCAGCCCGGGAAACTACGAGCAGTACTTC
-	TRBV30	many	TRBJ2-3	15	CAWSVTRSPPDTQYF	TGTGCCTGGAGTGTAACCCGATCCCCGCCAGATACGCAGTATTTT
TRBD1	TRBV4-1	many	TRBJ1-1	22	CASSQDWPKMGSGTGTGDEAFF	TGCGCCAGCAGCCAAGATTGGCCGAAGATGGGGTCTGGGACAGGGACGGGAGATGAAGCTTTCTTT
-	TRBV7-9	-	TRBJ2-3	18	CASSLAIGGPPPTDTQYF	TGTGCCAGCAGCTTAGCTATTGGGGGCCCCCCGCCCACAGATACGCAGTATTTT
TRBD1	TRBV5-6	many	TRBJ2-5	14	CASSNRQGRETQYF	TGTGCCAGCAGCAACAGACAGGGACGGGAGACCCAGTACTTC
TRBD1	TRBV7-6	many	TRBJ1-6	16	CASSPEGRGNNSPLHF	TGTGCCAGCAGCCCAGAGGGCAGGGGGAACAATTCACCCCTCCACTTT
TRBD1	TRBV6-6	-	TRBJ2-7	18	CAGSYPVVGTGVSYEQYF	TGTGCCGGCAGTTACCCTGTAGTGGGGACAGGGGTCTCCTACGAGCAGTACTTC
TRBD1	TRBV30	many	TRBJ2-2	14	CAWGPTGVAGELFF	TGTGCCTGGGGTCCCACAGGGGTGGCCGGGGAGCTGTTTTTT